Below are 8 T cell receptor beta chains sequenced from a single sample in a study of blood T cell repertoires in COVID-19. Profiled with immunoSEQ multiplex PCR; TCRdb holds only in-frame clones, not every one. Of about 260,000 clones listed, 88% are singletons. The sample consisted of peripheral blood. These receptors were obtained from a human donor in a cohort sampled during active COVID-19.

The gene calls are TRBV28 and TRBJ1-5; TRBD1 is a possible D gene (6 bases). The V end lost 6 bases, the J end lost 0 bases, and 18 bases lay between the germline ends. This CDR3 comprises 17 residues. The germline V gene has CDR1 MDHEN and CDR2 SYDVKM. CDR3 region: CASSVPGGQYSNQPQHF. DNA for the CDR3: TGTGCCAGCAGCGTCCCTGGGGGACAATATAGCAATCAGCCCCAGCATTTT. The full variable domain, in which reference TRBV28 and TRBJ1-5 provide the parts outside the CDR3, is DVKVTQSSRYLVKRTGEKVFLECVQDMDHENMFWYRQDPGLGLRLIYFSYDVKMKEKGDIPEGYSVSREKKERFSLILESASTNQTSMYLCASSVPGGQYSNQPQHFGDGTRLSIL.

V is TRBV18 and J is TRBJ2-5, with 8 bases aligning to TRBD1. Germline values: CDR1 KGHSH, CDR2 LQKENI. Losses at the gene ends were 2 bases for V and 3 bases for J; bases not matched to a gene: 5. This CDR3 is 15 amino acids long. The CDR3 nucleotides are TGTGCCAGCTCACCAGAATGGGGACAGGAAGAGACCCAGTACTTC. This encodes CASSPEWGQEETQYF.

The sample holds one count of this clone. J is TRBJ2-7 and V is TRBV4-3; TRBD2 might be the D (6 bases). Germline loops: CDR1 LGHNA, CDR2 YSLEER. The CDR3 is 13 amino acids. Trimming left V 4 bases short and J 7 bases short, with 14 bases between. CDR3 loop: CASSRLLAQEQYF. The CDR3 DNA reads as TGCGCCAGCAGCCGCTTACTAGCACAGGAGCAGTACTTC.

The chain couples TRBV4-1 to TRBJ1-6; 7 bases match TRBD1. V lost 2 bases and J lost 0; bases outside the gene matches: 7. The CDR3 is 18 residues long. CDR1 MGHRA and CDR2 YSYEKL come from the germline V gene. The CDR3: CASSQSTGKSSYNSPLHF. The CDR3 nucleotides are TGCGCCAGCAGCCAATCGACAGGGAAAAGCTCCTATAATTCACCCCTCCACTTT.

This clone was detected only a few times. The chain combines TRBV19 with TRBJ1-5, with D perhaps TRBD1 (6 bases). The V end was cut by 5 bases, the J end by 9 bases, with 11 bases between. The CDR3 length is 12 residues. Looked up from germline, CDR1 is LNHDA and CDR2 is SQIVND (reference sequence). CDR3 loop: CASSSARGPQHF. CDR3 bases: TGTGCCAGTAGTTCCGCCAGGGGGCCCCAGCATTTT.

V and J are TRBV25-1 and TRBJ1-3; the match to TRBD1 covers 11 bases. The CDR3 length is 15 residues. V trimming: 0 bases; J trimming: 7 bases; junction bases outside the gene matches: 2. Germline V gives CDR1 MGHDK, CDR2 SYGVNS. Here the CDR3 reads CASSEYGQGANTIYF. CDR3 nucleotides: TGTGCCAGCAGTGAATACGGACAGGGGGCGAACACCATATATTTT.

V usage is TRBV6-5 and J usage is TRBJ2-6; D is unresolved. CDR1 MNHEY and CDR2 SVGAGI come from the germline V gene. The CDR3 covers 15 residues. Trimming left V 2 bases short and J 3 bases short, with 8 bases between. CDR3 region: CASSYTESGANVLTF. The CDR3 DNA reads TGTGCCAGCAGTTACACAGAAAGTGGGGCCAACGTCCTGACTTTC.

The CDR3 DNA is TGTGCCAGCAGTTTCTCTCGGGACAGGGTACCCTACGAGCAGTACTTC. This translates into CASSFSRDRVPYEQYF. The V and J genes are TRBV27 and TRBJ2-7; the match to TRBD1 covers 9 bases. CDR1 is MNHEY and CDR2 is SMNVEV in the germline V gene (reference sequence). The CDR3 contains 16 residues. J was trimmed by 2 bases and V by 3 bases; bases with no gene match: 8.